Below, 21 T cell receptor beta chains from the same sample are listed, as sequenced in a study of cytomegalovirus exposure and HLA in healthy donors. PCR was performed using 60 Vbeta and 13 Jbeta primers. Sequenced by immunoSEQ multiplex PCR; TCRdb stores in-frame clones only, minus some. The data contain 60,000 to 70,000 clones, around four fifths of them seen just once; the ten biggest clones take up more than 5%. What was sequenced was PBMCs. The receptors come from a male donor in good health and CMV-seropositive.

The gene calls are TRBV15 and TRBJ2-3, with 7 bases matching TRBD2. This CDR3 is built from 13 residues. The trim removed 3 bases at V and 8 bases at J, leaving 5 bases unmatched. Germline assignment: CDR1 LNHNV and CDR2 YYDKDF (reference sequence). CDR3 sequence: CATSSGTTVTQYF. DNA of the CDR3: TGTGCCACCAGCAGCGGGACTACCGTTACGCAGTATTTT.

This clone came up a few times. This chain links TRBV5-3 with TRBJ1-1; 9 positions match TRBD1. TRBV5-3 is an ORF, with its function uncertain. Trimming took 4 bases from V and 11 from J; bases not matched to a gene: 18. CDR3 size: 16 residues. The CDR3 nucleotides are TGTGCCAGAAGCGCCTCCGGGGACAGGGCTCACCGGGGGGCTTTCTTT. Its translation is CARSASGDRAHRGAFF.

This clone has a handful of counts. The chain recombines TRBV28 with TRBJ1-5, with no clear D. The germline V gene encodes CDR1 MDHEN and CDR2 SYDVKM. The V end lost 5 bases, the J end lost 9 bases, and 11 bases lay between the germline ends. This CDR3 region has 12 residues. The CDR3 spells CASSILERPQHF. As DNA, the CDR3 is TGTGCCAGCAGTATTCTGGAGCGGCCCCAGCATTTT.

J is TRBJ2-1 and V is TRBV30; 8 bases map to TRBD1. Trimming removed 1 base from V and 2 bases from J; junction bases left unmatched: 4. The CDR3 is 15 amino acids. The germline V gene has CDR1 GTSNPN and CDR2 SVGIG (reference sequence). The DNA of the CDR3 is TGTGCCTGGAGTGCCGGGACAGGAACCTACAATGAGCAGTTCTTC. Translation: CAWSAGTGTYNEQFF.

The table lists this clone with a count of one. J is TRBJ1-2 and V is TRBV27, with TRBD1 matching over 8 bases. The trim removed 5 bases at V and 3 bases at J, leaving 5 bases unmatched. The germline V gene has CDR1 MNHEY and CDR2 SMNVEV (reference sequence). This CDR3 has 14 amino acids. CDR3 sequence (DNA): TGTGCCAGCAGTAGGACAGGGTGGGACTATGGCTACACCTTC. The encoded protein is CASSRTGWDYGYTF.

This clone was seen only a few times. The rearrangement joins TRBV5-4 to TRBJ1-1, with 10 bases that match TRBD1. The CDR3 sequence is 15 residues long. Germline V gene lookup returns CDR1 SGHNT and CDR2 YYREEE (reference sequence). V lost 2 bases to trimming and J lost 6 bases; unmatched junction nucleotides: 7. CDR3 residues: CASSFGTGDPSEAFF. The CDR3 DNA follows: TGTGCCAGCAGCTTCGGGACAGGGGATCCGTCTGAAGCTTTCTTT. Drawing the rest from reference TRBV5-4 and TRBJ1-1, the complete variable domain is ETGVTQSPTHLIKTRGQQVTLRCSSQSGHNTVSWYQQALGQGPQFIFQYYREEENGRGNFPPRFSGLQFPNYSSELNVNALELDDSALYLCASSFGTGDPSEAFFGQGTRLTVV.

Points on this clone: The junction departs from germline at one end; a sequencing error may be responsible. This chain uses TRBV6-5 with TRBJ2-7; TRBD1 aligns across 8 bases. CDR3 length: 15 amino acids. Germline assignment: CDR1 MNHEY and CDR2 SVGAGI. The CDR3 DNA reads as TGTGCCAGCAGCCCCGGACAGGGCTTTATGGGGTTGGGTAGCTTC. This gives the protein CASSPGQGFMGLGSF.

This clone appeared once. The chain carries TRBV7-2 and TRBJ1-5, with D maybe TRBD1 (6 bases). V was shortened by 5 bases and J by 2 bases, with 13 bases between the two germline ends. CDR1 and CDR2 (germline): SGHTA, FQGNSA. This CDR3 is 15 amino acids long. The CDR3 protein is CASSDRGGGNQPQHF. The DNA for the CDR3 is TGTGCCAGCAGCGACAGAGGGGGAGGCAATCAGCCCCAGCATTTT.

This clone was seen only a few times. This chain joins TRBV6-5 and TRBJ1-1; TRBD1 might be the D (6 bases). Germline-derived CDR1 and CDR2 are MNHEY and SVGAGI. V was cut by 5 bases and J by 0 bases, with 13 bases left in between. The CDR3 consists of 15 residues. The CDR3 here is CASSAQGTLNTEAFF. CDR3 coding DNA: TGTGCCAGCAGTGCGCAGGGGACCCTGAACACTGAAGCTTTCTTT.

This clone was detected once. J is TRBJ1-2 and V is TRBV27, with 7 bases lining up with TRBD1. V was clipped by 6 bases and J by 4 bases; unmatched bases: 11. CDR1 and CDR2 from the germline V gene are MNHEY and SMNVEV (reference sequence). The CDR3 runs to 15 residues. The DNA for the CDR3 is TGTGCCAGCAGACCGACAGGGAAAGGAAGCTATGGCTACACCTTC. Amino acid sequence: CASRPTGKGSYGYTF.

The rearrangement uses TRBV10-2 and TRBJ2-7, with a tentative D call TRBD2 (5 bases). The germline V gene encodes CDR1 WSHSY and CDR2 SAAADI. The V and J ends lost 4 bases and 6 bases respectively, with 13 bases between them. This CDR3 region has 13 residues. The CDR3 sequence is CASSVLGESEQYF. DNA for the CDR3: TGCGCCAGCAGTGTTCTCGGGGAATCCGAGCAGTACTTC.

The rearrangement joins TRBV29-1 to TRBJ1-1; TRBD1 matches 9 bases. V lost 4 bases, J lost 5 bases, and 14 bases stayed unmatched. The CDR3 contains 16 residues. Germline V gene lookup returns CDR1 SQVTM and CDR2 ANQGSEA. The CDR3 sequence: CSVGRSRDRVGTEAFF. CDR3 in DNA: TGCAGCGTTGGTAGGTCCCGGGACAGGGTTGGGACTGAAGCTTTCTTT.

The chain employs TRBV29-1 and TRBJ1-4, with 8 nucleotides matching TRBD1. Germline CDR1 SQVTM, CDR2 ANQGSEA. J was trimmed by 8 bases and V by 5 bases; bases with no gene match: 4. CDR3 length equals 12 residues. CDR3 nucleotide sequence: TGCAGCGTTACAGGGGGACACGAAAAACTGTTTTTT. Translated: CSVTGGHEKLFF.

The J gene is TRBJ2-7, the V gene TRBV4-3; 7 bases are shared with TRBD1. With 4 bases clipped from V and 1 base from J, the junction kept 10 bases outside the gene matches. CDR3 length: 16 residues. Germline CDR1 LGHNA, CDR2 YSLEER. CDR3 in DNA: TGCGCCAGCAGCCGGGGGCAGGGGGATGGTTCCTACGAGCAGTACTTC. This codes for CASSRGQGDGSYEQYF.

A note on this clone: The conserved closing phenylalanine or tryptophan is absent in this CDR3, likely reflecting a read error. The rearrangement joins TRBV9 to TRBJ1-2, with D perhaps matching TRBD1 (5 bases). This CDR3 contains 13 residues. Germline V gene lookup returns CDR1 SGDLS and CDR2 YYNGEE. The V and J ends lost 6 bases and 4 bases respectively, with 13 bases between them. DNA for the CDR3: TGTGCCAGCAACCCGGGTGGGGGCTATGGCTACACCCTC. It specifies CASNPGGGYGYTL.

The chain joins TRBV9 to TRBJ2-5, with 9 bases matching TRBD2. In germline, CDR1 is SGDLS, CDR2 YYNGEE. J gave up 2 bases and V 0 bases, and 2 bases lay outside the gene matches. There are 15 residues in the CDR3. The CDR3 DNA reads TGTGCCAGCAGCGTAGAAGCGGGGGGACAAGAGACCCAGTACTTC. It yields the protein CASSVEAGGQETQYF.

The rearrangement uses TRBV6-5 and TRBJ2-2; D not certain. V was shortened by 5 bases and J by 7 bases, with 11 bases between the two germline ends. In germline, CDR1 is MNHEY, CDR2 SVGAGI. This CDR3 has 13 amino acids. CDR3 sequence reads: CASSLSLGGELFF. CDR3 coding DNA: TGTGCCAGCAGTCTTTCCCTCGGCGGGGAGCTGTTTTTT.

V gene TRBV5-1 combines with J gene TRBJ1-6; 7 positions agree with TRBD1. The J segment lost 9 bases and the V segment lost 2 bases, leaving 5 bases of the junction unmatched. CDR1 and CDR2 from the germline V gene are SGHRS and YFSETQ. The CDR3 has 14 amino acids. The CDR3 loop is CASSLGQAGSPLHF. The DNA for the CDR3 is TGCGCCAGCAGCTTAGGACAGGCCGGTTCACCCCTCCACTTT.

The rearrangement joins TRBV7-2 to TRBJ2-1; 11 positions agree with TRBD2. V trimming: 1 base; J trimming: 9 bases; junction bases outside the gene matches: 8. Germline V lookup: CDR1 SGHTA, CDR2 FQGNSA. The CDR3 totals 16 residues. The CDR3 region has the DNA TGTGCCAGCAGCTTAGTGGTAGCGGGGGGGCTTGGTGAGCAGTTCTTC. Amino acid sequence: CASSLVVAGGLGEQFF.

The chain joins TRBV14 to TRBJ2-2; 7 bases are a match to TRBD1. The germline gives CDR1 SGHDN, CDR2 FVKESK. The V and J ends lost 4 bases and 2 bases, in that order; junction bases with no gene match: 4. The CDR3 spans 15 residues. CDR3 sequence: CASSPWTGNTGELFF. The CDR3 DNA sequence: TGTGCCAGCAGCCCATGGACAGGAAACACCGGGGAGCTGTTTTTT.

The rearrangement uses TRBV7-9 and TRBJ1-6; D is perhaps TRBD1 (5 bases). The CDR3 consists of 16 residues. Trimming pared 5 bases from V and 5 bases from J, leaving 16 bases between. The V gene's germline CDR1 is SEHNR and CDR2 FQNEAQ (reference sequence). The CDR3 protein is CASSPGGFGDNSPLHF. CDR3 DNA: TGTGCCAGCAGCCCCGGGGGATTTGGGGATAATTCACCCCTCCACTTT.